This T cell receptor beta chain derives from a study of glioma-infiltrating T cells after dendritic cell vaccination. CDR1 and CDR2 from the germline V gene are MNHEY and SVGAGI. CDR3 length equals 15 residues. Trimming at V came to 6 bases and at J to 3 bases, leaving 4 bases not matched to a gene. The method was immunoSEQ multiplex PCR; TCRdb's version includes in-frame clones alone and lacks a portion of them. The table includes roughly 100,000 clones, 85% to 90% detected once. This sample comprised blood, obtained before dendritic cell vaccination. The chain combines TRBV6-5 with TRBJ2-1; 11 bases are a match to TRBD2. The receptor was derived from a human donor with glioblastoma. This CDR3 reads CASSSTSGSYNEQFF. DNA for the CDR3: TGTGCCAGCAGCTCAACTAGCGGGAGCTACAATGAGCAGTTCTTC.